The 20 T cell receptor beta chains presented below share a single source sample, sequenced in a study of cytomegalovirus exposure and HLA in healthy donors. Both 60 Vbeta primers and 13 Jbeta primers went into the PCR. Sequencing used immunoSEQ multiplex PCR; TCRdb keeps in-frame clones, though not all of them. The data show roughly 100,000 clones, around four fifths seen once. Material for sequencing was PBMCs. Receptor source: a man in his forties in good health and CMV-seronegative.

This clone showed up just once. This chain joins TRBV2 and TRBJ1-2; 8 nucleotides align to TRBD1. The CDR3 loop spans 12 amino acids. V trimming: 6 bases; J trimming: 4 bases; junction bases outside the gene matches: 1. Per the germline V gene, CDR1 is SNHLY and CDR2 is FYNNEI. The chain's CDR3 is CASSDRGYGYTF. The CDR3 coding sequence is TGTGCCAGCAGCGACAGGGGCTATGGCTACACCTTC.

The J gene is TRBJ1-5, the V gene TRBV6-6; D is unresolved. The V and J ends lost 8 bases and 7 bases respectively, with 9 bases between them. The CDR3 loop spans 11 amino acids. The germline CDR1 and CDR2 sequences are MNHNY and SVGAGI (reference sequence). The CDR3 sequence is CASGPPQPQHF. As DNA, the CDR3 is TGTGCCAGCGGGCCCCCCCAGCCCCAGCATTTT.

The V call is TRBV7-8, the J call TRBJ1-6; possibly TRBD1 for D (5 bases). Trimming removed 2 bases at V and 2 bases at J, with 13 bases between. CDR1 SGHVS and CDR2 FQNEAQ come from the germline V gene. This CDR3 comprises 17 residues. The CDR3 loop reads CASSLIGAKAYNSPLHF. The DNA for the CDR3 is TGTGCCAGCAGCTTAATAGGGGCGAAGGCCTATAATTCACCCCTCCACTTT.

CDR3 sequence: CASRRRDVLTGELFF. In DNA, the CDR3 is TGTGCCAGCAGGAGGAGGGACGTCCTAACCGGGGAGCTGTTTTTT. The rearrangement uses TRBV2 and TRBJ2-2, with D possibly being TRBD2 (6 bases). Germline V gene lookup returns CDR1 SNHLY and CDR2 FYNNEI. Trimming stripped 6 bases from V and 5 bases from J, with 16 bases between. The CDR3 loop spans 15 amino acids.

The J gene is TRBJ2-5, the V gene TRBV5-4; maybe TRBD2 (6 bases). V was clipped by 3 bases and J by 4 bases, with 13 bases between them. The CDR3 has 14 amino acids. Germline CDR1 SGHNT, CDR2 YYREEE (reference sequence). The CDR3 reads CASSWEVDVETQYF. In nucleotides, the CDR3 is TGTGCCAGCAGCTGGGAGGTTGATGTAGAGACCCAGTACTTC.

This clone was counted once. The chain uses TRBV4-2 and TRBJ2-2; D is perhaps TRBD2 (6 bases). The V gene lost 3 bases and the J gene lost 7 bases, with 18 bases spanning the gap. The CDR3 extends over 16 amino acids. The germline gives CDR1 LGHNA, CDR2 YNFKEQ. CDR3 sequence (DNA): TGTGCCAGCAGCCAGCAACAGGACCGGCGGGGCGGGGAGCTGTTTTTT. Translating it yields CASSQQQDRRGGELFF.

The CDR3 reads CASSVSQGGQPQHF. The CDR3 DNA reads TGTGCCAGCAGCGTAAGTCAGGGGGGTCAGCCCCAGCATTTT. The chain joins TRBV9 to TRBJ1-5; the match to TRBD1 covers 7 bases. Trimming cost V 1 base and J 6 bases; bases outside gene matches: 4. Germline-derived CDR1 and CDR2 are SGDLS and YYNGEE. This CDR3 comprises 14 residues.

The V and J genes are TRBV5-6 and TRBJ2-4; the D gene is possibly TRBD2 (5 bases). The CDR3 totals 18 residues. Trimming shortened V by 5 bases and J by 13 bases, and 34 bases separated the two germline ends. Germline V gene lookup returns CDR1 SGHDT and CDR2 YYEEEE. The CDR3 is CASRGPRTHEEGRVPQYF. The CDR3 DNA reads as TGTGCCAGCAGAGGCCCGAGGACGCATGAAGAGGGAAGGGTCCCACAGTACTTC. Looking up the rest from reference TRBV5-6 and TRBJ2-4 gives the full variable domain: DAGVTQSPTHLIKTRGQQVTLRCSPKSGHDTVSWYQQALGQGPQFIFQYYEEEERQRGNFPDRFSGHQFPNYSSELNVNALLLGDSALYLCASRGPRTHEEGRVPQYFGAGTRLSVL.

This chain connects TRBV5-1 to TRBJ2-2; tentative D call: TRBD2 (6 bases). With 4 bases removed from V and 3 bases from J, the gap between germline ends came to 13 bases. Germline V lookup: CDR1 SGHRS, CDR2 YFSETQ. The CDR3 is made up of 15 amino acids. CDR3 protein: CASSPEGSYTGELFF. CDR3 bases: TGCGCCAGCAGCCCGGAGGGCAGCTACACCGGGGAGCTGTTTTTT.

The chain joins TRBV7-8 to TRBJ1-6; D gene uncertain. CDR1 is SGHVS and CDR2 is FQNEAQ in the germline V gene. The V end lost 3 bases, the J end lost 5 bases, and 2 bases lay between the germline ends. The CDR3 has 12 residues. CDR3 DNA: TGTGCCAGCAGCTTTAATAATTCACCCCTCCACTTT. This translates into CASSFNNSPLHF.

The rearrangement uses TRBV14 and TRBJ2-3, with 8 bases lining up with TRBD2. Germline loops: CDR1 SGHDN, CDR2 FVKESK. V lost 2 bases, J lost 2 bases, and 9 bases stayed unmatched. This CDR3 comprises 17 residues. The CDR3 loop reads CASSQSTSGYNTDTQYF. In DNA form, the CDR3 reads TGTGCCAGCAGCCAATCAACTAGCGGATACAACACAGATACGCAGTATTTT.

As DNA, the CDR3 is TGTGCCAGCAGTTCCAGGACAGAGAGATACGAGCAGTACTTC. Translating gives CASSSRTERYEQYF. The V call is TRBV27, the J call TRBJ2-5; TRBD1 is a possible D gene (6 bases). The J call is doubtful: the DNA matches TRBJ2-7 better. The CDR3 length is 14 residues. Germline V gene sequence: CDR1 MNHEY, CDR2 SMNVEV (reference sequence).

The CDR3 reads CASSGHRGIGNTGELFF. CDR3 nucleotide sequence: TGTGCCAGCAGCGGTCACAGGGGGATCGGAAACACCGGGGAGCTGTTTTTT. This chain links TRBV5-4 with TRBJ2-2; 8 bases agree with TRBD1. The CDR3 consists of 17 residues. Trimming took 4 bases from V and 2 from J; bases not matched to a gene: 10. Germline V gene lookup returns CDR1 SGHNT and CDR2 YYREEE (reference sequence).

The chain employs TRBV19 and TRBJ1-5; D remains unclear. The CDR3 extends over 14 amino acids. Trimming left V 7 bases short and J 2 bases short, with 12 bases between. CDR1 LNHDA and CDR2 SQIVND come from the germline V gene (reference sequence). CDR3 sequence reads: CASNGNGGNQPQHF. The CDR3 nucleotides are TGTGCCAGTAATGGAAACGGGGGCAATCAGCCCCAGCATTTT.

The CDR3 region has the DNA TGTGCCAGCTCACCGGGGCGGAGCTCCTACGAGCAGTACTTC. Its protein product is CASSPGRSSYEQYF. V is TRBV18 and J is TRBJ2-7, with D possibly TRBD1 on 5 matching bases. CDR3 length: 14 residues. V was trimmed by 3 bases and J by 0 bases, leaving 9 bases between them. Germline CDR1 KGHSH, CDR2 LQKENI. The whole variable domain, remainder taken from reference TRBV18 and TRBJ2-7, is NAGVMQNPRHLVRRRGQEARLRCSPMKGHSHVYWYRQLPEEGLKFMVYLQKENIIDESGMPKERFSAEFPKEGPSILRIQQVVRGDSAAYFCASSPGRSSYEQYFGPGTRLTVT.

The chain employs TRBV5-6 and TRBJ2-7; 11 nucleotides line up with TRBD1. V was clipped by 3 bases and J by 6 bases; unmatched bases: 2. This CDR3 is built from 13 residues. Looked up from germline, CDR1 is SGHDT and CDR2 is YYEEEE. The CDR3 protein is CASSWGTGGEQYF. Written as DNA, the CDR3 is TGTGCCAGCAGCTGGGGGACAGGGGGCGAGCAGTACTTC.

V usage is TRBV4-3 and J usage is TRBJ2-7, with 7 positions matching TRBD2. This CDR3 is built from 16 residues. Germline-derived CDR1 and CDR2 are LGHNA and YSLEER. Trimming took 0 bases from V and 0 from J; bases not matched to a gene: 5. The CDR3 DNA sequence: TGCGCCAGCAGCCAAGACCAAGCGGGGTTCTCCTACGAGCAGTACTTC. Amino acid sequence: CASSQDQAGFSYEQYF.

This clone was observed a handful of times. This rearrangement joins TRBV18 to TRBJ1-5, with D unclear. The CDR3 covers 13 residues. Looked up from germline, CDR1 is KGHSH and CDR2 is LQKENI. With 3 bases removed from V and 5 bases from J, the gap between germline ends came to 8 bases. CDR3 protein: CASSPAVHQPQHF. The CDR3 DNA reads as TGTGCCAGCTCACCTGCGGTGCATCAGCCCCAGCATTTT.

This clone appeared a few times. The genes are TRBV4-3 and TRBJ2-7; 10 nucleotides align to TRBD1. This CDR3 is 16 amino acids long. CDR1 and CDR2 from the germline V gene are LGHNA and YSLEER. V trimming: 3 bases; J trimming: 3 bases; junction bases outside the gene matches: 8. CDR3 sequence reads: CASSHSGTGELYEQYF. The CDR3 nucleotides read TGCGCCAGCAGCCACTCCGGGACAGGGGAACTCTACGAGCAGTACTTC.

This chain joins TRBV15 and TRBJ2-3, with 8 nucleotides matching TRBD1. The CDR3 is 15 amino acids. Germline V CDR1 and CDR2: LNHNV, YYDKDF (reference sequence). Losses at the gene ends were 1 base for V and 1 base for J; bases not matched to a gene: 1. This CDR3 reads CATSRATGGTDTQYF. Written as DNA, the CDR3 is TGTGCCACCAGCAGAGCGACAGGGGGCACAGATACGCAGTATTTT.